These T cell receptor beta chains were read from a single sample in a study of OX40 agonist ivuxolimab in advanced cancers. The protocol was immunoSEQ multiplex PCR, while the TCRdb copy is restricted to in-frame clones and leaves out a portion. The table records around 64,000 clones, about four fifths of them present only once. Source: CD4+ or CD8+ T cells sorted from blood, taken in a trial of the OX40 agonist ivuxolimab. These TCRs come from an adult with an advanced solid tumor such as melanoma, head and neck, liver or kidney cancer. The CDR3 runs from the conserved cysteine through the conserved F or W. D genes are given only for firm matches. Size is omitted from some rows. Given values are once, few, many or a class for expanded clones.

V gene: TRBV11-1; CDR3 length: 13; J gene: TRBJ1-1; D gene: NA; clone size: NA; CDR3 protein: CASSLQMNTEAFF; CDR3 DNA: TGTGCCAGCAGCTTACAGATGAACACTGAAGCTTTCTTT
V gene: TRBV2; CDR3 length: 15; J gene: TRBJ2-1; D gene: NA; clone size: NA; CDR3 protein: CASSVEGGVYNEQFF; CDR3 DNA: TGTGCCAGCAGTGTGGAAGGGGGGGTCTACAATGAGCAGTTCTTC
V gene: TRBV30; CDR3 length: 15; J gene: TRBJ1-1; D gene: TRBD1; clone size: NA; CDR3 protein: CAWLALGQGRTEAFF; CDR3 DNA: TGTGCCTGGCTAGCTCTCGGACAGGGACGGACTGAAGCTTTCTTT
V gene: TRBV4-1; CDR3 length: 16; J gene: TRBJ2-3; D gene: NA; clone size: NA; CDR3 protein: CASSQLFQGSTDTQYF; CDR3 DNA: TGCGCCAGCAGCCAACTCTTCCAGGGGAGCACAGATACGCAGTATTTT
V gene: TRBV7-8; CDR3 length: 14; J gene: TRBJ2-7; D gene: NA; clone size: NA; CDR3 protein: CASSLLRSSYEQYF; CDR3 DNA: TGTGCCAGCAGCCTTTTAAGGAGTTCGTACGAGCAGTACTTC
V gene: TRBV12-5; CDR3 length: 15; J gene: TRBJ2-1; D gene: NA; clone size: NA; CDR3 protein: CASGLLGSRGDEQFF; CDR3 DNA: TGTGCTAGTGGTTTGTTAGGGTCCAGGGGGGATGAGCAGTTCTTC
V gene: TRBV27; CDR3 length: 13; J gene: TRBJ2-3; D gene: NA; clone size: few; CDR3 protein: CASSFLGTDTQYF; CDR3 DNA: TGTGCCAGCAGTTTTCTTGGCACAGATACGCAGTATTTT
V gene: TRBV5-1; CDR3 length: 14; J gene: TRBJ1-4; D gene: NA; clone size: NA; CDR3 protein: CASSAGTVNEKLFF; CDR3 DNA: TGCGCCAGCAGCGCGGGGACGGTTAATGAAAAACTGTTTTTT
V gene: TRBV20-1; CDR3 length: 11; J gene: TRBJ2-5; D gene: NA; clone size: NA; CDR3 protein: CSAHLTPTQYF; CDR3 DNA: TGCAGTGCCCACCTAACCCCGACCCAGTACTTC
V gene: TRBV4-2; CDR3 length: 16; J gene: TRBJ1-2; D gene: NA; clone size: NA; CDR3 protein: CASSQEGGGRFHGYTF; CDR3 DNA: TGTGCCAGCAGCCAAGAGGGGGGCGGAAGGTTCCATGGCTACACCTTC
V gene: TRBV6-1; CDR3 length: 16; J gene: TRBJ1-1; D gene: TRBD1; clone size: few; CDR3 protein: CASSVLPGGTGTEAFF; CDR3 DNA: TGTGCCAGCAGTGTTCTCCCGGGGGGGACAGGCACTGAAGCTTTCTTT
V gene: TRBV30; CDR3 length: 14; J gene: TRBJ2-2; D gene: NA; clone size: NA; CDR3 protein: CARRAGRGTGELFF; CDR3 DNA: TGTGCCCGGAGAGCCGGCCGGGGGACCGGGGAGCTGTTTTTT
V gene: TRBV25-1; CDR3 length: 13; J gene: TRBJ2-7; D gene: NA; clone size: NA; CDR3 protein: CASSSTDSYEQYF; CDR3 DNA: TGTGCCAGCAGTAGTACAGACTCCTACGAGCAGTACTTC
V gene: TRBV9; CDR3 length: 15; J gene: TRBJ1-4; D gene: NA; clone size: NA; CDR3 protein: CASSGGGTREEKLFF; CDR3 DNA: TGTGCCAGCAGCGGAGGGGGGACCCGGGAGGAAAAACTGTTTTTT
V gene: TRBV19; CDR3 length: 14; J gene: TRBJ1-2; D gene: TRBD1; clone size: NA; CDR3 protein: CASSSRGTNYGYTF; CDR3 DNA: TGTGCCAGTAGTTCCAGGGGGACTAACTATGGCTACACCTTC
V gene: TRBV5-4; CDR3 length: 13; J gene: TRBJ2-1; D gene: NA; clone size: NA; CDR3 protein: CASSLRGGDEQFF; CDR3 DNA: TGTGCCAGCAGCTTGAGGGGGGGAGATGAGCAGTTCTTC
V gene: TRBV5-6; CDR3 length: 15; J gene: TRBJ1-1; D gene: NA; clone size: NA; CDR3 protein: CASSSLDRLNTEAFF; CDR3 DNA: TGTGCCAGCAGCTCGCTCGACAGACTGAACACTGAAGCTTTCTTT
V gene: TRBV9; CDR3 length: 17; J gene: TRBJ2-1; D gene: TRBD2; clone size: NA; CDR3 protein: CASSVVGGTSVLGEQFF; CDR3 DNA: TGTGCCAGCAGCGTAGTTGGTGGGACTAGTGTGCTGGGTGAGCAGTTCTTC
V gene: TRBV7-6; CDR3 length: 15; J gene: TRBJ2-7; D gene: TRBD2; clone size: NA; CDR3 protein: CASRASGGAGDEQYF; CDR3 DNA: TGTGCCAGCAGGGCTAGCGGGGGGGCCGGCGACGAGCAGTACTTC
V gene: TRBV19; CDR3 length: 19; J gene: TRBJ2-2; D gene: NA; clone size: NA; CDR3 protein: CASSRKFHPRQGETGELFF; CDR3 DNA: TGTGCCAGTAGTAGAAAGTTCCATCCCCGACAAGGAGAGACCGGGGAGCTGTTTTTT
V gene: TRBV21-1; CDR3 length: 14; J gene: TRBJ2-2; D gene: NA; clone size: once; CDR3 protein: CASTREMPVRELFF; CDR3 DNA: TGTGCCAGCACCCGAGAAATGCCGGTGCGGGAGCTGTTTTTT
V gene: TRBV10-2; CDR3 length: 14; J gene: TRBJ1-2; D gene: TRBD1; clone size: NA; CDR3 protein: CASSQPGQGGGYTF; CDR3 DNA: TGCGCCAGCAGTCAACCGGGACAGGGAGGTGGCTACACCTTC